This T cell receptor beta chain was identified in a study of tumor T cells in aggressive B-cell lymphoma. The ends were cut back, 2 bases at V and 2 bases at J, with 9 bases in the middle. Germline CDR1 SNHLY, CDR2 FYNNEI. CDR3 length: 14 amino acids. The data were produced by immunoSEQ multiplex PCR, yet TCRdb's version contains in-frame clones alone and is incomplete. The sample shows about 3,000 clones, 85% of them seen only once. Sequenced material: tumor tissue. The sequence was obtained from an adult with diffuse large B cell lymphoma. The genes are TRBV2 and TRBJ1-2; no firm D call. The CDR3 DNA sequence: TGTGCCAGCAGTGAACGTGGAGGAAACTATGGCTACACCTTC. Protein sequence: CASSERGGNYGYTF.